This T cell receptor (beta chain) was retrieved from a study of blood T cell repertoires in COVID-19. Looking at the study overall: Collection of acute and convalescent COVID-19 samples took place in the United States, Italy and Spain. In each case, the material was cDNA or gDNA derived from T cells, B-cell-depleted T cells, or PBMCs.

Original methodology: Amplification of reference gene primers provided the estimated nucleated cell counts. Libraries were prepared by immunoSEQ multiplex PCR; TCRdb keeps only in-frame clonotypes and omits some of them. Clone size and V and J calls were adopted from that table, with D and trimming inferred from the DNA. Of hundreds of thousands of clones in the sample, approximately 91% were seen once. The CDR3 covers 13 residues. Trimming removed 4 bases at V and 4 bases at J, with 11 bases between. Germline assignment: CDR1 SGHTA and CDR2 FQGNSA. V and J are TRBV7-2 and TRBJ2-7; a weak D match, TRBD1 (6 bases). The receptor was derived from a man aged 40-55 years with acute or convalescent COVID-19. Sequences were obtained from peripheral blood. CDR3 bases: TGTGCCAGCAGCTCGACAGGATTTTACGAGCAGTACTTC. Amino acid sequence: CASSSTGFYEQYF. The complete variable domain, with remaining parts taken from reference TRBV7-2 and TRBJ2-7, reads GAGVSQSPSNKVTEKGKDVELRCDPISGHTALYWYRQSLGQGLEFLIYFQGNSAPDKSGLPSDRFSAERTGGSVSTLTIQRTQQEDSAVYLCASSSTGFYEQYFGPGTRLTVT.